The 27 T cell receptor beta chains below were found in one sample sequenced in a study of T cells in Graves' hyperthyroidism and ophthalmopathy (dated by TCRdb to between 2019 and 2020). Libraries were built with multiplex PCR. Sequencing instrument: Illumina HiSeq 2000. The TCR beta CDR3 regions were amplified from the RNA transcripts. The TCR CDR3 was subjected to a first round of RT-PCR using the HTBI primer set and the Qiagen OneStep RT-PCR kit. The public sequencing data were trimmed at Q25 with fastp and processed into clonotypes with MiXCR by TCRdb, which kept only in-frame beta chains. For every CDR3 protein sequence, its rows merge into one entry that carries the most common genes and DNA. For this sample the table gives 550,000 to 800,000 distinct CDR3 sequences, of which roughly 17% were detected only once. The top ten hold around 16% of the sample. Sequenced sample: blood. The receptors stem from a man aged 50 or older with Graves' hyperthyroidism.

This clonotype was observed at least ten times. J is TRBJ2-7 and V is TRBV6-1; TRBD1 agrees at 10 bases. CDR1 is MNHNS and CDR2 is SASEGT in the germline V gene. The CDR3 has 16 amino acids. V lost 5 bases to trimming and J lost 1 base; unmatched junction nucleotides: 8. CDR3 protein: CASSSGGQGTSYEQYF. Written as DNA, the CDR3 is TGTGCCAGCAGTTCCGGGGGACAGGGGACTTCCTACGAGCAGTACTTC.

This clonotype was found a few times. The rearrangement uses TRBV6-1 and TRBJ1-2; D remains unclear. V was trimmed by 4 bases and J by 8 bases, leaving 11 bases between them. The CDR3 totals 12 residues. From germline, CDR1 is MNHNS and CDR2 SASEGT. As DNA, the CDR3 is TGTGCCAGCAGTGCCGGTCAAGAAGGCTACACCTTC. It translates to CASSAGQEGYTF.

This clonotype has ten or more counts. J is TRBJ1-3 and V is TRBV28; weak D call: TRBD1 (5 bases). Germline CDR1 MDHEN, CDR2 SYDVKM. The CDR3 covers 15 residues. V lost 6 bases, J lost 0 bases, and 12 bases lay in between. CDR3 amino acids: CASRATAHSGNTIYF. CDR3 nucleotides: TGTGCCAGCAGGGCGACAGCTCACTCTGGAAACACCATATATTTT.

This clonotype showed up many times. The chain joins TRBV7-3 to TRBJ1-1; D uncertain. Germline values: CDR1 SGHTA, CDR2 FQGTGA. Trimming removed 5 bases at V and 3 bases at J, with 13 bases between. CDR3 length: 14 residues. This chain's CDR3 is CASSLNRRHTEAFF. In DNA, the CDR3 is TGTGCCAGCAGCCTCAACCGACGGCACACTGAAGCTTTCTTT.

This clonotype was counted ten times or more. V is TRBV12-3 or TRBV12-4 and J is TRBJ2-7, with a possible D match to TRBD2 (6 bases). This CDR3 has 14 residues. V lost 6 bases and J 3 bases, leaving 15 bases between the germline ends. Here the CDR3 reads CASSPTGTLYEQYF. The CDR3 coding sequence is TGTGCCAGCAGCCCGACCGGGACTCTCTACGAGCAGTACTTC.

The genes are TRBV6-5 and TRBJ1-6; D unresolved. Germline V gene sequence: CDR1 MNHEY, CDR2 SVGAGI. This CDR3 has 13 residues. Trimming stripped 0 bases from V and 7 bases from J, with 4 bases between. The CDR3 sequence: CASSYSQNSPLHF. The CDR3 coding sequence is TGTGCCAGCAGTTACTCCCAGAATTCACCCCTCCACTTT.

This clonotype showed up just a few times. This chain uses TRBV9 with TRBJ2-7; the match to TRBD2 covers 14 bases. V was pared by 0 bases and J by 3 bases, with 5 bases of the junction left unmatched. The CDR3 sequence is 17 residues long. Germline V gene lookup returns CDR1 SGDLS and CDR2 YYNGEE. CDR3 coding DNA: TGTGCCAGCAGCGTAGGACTAGCGGGAGGGCGCGGCTACGAGCAGTACTTC. Translated, it gives CASSVGLAGGRGYEQYF.

This clonotype appeared many times. This chain joins TRBV6-1 and TRBJ2-7; tentatively, D is TRBD1 (6 bases). The CDR3 is 14 amino acids. CDR1 and CDR2 from the germline V gene are MNHNS and SASEGT. The V and J ends lost 3 bases and 1 base respectively, with 10 bases between them. CDR3 protein: CASSDRTDSYEQYF. CDR3 bases: TGTGCCAGCAGTGATCGGACAGATTCCTACGAGCAGTACTTC.

On this clonotype itself: This may stem from a read error, because a much larger clone lies one nucleotide away. The CDR3 spells CASSGRTSGSLNEQFF. The DNA of the CDR3 is TGCGCCAGCAGTGGGCGGACTAGCGGGAGTCTAAATGAGCAGTTCTTC. The V call is TRBV10-2, the J call TRBJ2-1, with TRBD2 matching 13 bases. V was clipped by 4 bases and J by 7 bases; unmatched bases: 7. The CDR3 is 16 amino acids. Germline CDR1 and CDR2: WSHSY and SAAADI.

This clonotype was observed many times. This rearrangement joins TRBV9 to TRBJ1-6; a possible D gene is TRBD1 (5 bases). V shed 0 bases and J shed 0 bases, with 13 bases lying between them. CDR1 and CDR2 from the germline V gene are SGDLS and YYNGEE. This CDR3 is built from 18 residues. CDR3 coding DNA: TGTGCCAGCAGCGTAGCTCCCGGGGGGAGCTCCTATAATTCACCCCTCCACTTT. This translates into CASSVAPGGSSYNSPLHF. Drawing the rest from reference TRBV9 and TRBJ1-6, the complete variable domain is DSGVTQTPKHLITATGQRVTLRCSPRSGDLSVYWYQQSLDQGLQFLIQYYNGEERAKGNILERFSAQQFPDLHSELNLSSLELGDSALYFCASSVAPGGSSYNSPLHFGNGTRLTVT.

Concerning this clonotype itself: Just one base apart from a much larger clone, this may be a read error. This chain links TRBV28 with TRBJ1-6, with D possibly matching TRBD1 (6 bases). Looked up from germline, CDR1 is MDHEN and CDR2 is SYDVKM. This CDR3 has 11 amino acids. Trimming cost V 10 bases and J 14 bases, with 15 bases left between them. CDR3 region: CAIPRGRTLHF. The CDR3 region has the DNA TGTGCCATCCCGAGGGGGAGAACCCTCCACTTT.

This clonotype was recorded at least ten times. The chain couples TRBV19 to TRBJ1-2; D is possibly TRBD1 (6 bases). Trimming pared 6 bases from V and 1 base from J, leaving 24 bases between. Germline lookup yields CDR1 LNHDA and CDR2 SQIVND (reference sequence). This CDR3 has 18 amino acids. The CDR3: CASSSGGTTIPFNYGYTF. The CDR3 DNA follows: TGTGCCAGTAGCAGCGGTGGGACAACCATTCCGTTTAACTATGGCTACACCTTC.

This clonotype was found a few times. In nucleotides, the CDR3 is TGTGCCAGCAGCTTAGTTGGCAGGGGAGGGGACACTGAAGCTTTCTTT. Amino acids: CASSLVGRGGDTEAFF. The genes are TRBV7-9 and TRBJ1-1; perhaps TRBD1 as D (6 bases). The germline V gene has CDR1 SEHNR and CDR2 FQNEAQ (reference sequence). Trimming took 1 base from V and 3 from J, leaving 15 bases between them. The CDR3 runs to 16 residues.

The CDR3: CAWSVPSQGYGYTF. CDR3 DNA sequence: TGTGCCTGGAGTGTCCCTTCACAGGGGTATGGCTACACCTTC. The chain couples TRBV30 to TRBJ1-2, with TRBD1 matching 7 bases. CDR3 length: 14 amino acids. Unmatched junction bases numbered 6, after V lost 0 bases and J lost 5 bases. Germline CDR1 reads GTSNPN; CDR2 reads SVGIG (reference sequence). The full variable domain, completed using reference TRBV30 and TRBJ1-2, is SQTIHQWPATLVQPVGSPLSLECTVEGTSNPNLYWYRQAAGRGLQLLFYSVGIGQISSEVPQNLSASRPQDRQFILSSKKLLLSDSGFYLCAWSVPSQGYGYTFGSGTRLTVV.

This rearrangement joins TRBV5-1 to TRBJ1-1, with a weak D call TRBD1 (5 bases). The V gene's germline CDR1 is SGHRS and CDR2 YFSETQ. Trimming removed 8 bases from V and 0 bases from J, with 20 bases in between. The CDR3 consists of 16 residues. The CDR3, as DNA: TGCGCCAGACTACGGGGGGTGCAGGTTGTGAACACTGAAGCTTTCTTT. Amino acid sequence: CARLRGVQVVNTEAFF.

This clonotype was counted at least ten times. The rearrangement uses TRBV11-2 and TRBJ2-1, with D tentatively TRBD1 or TRBD2 (5 bases each). This CDR3 contains 15 residues. V gave up 7 bases and J gave up 8 bases, with 21 bases separating them. Germline-derived CDR1 and CDR2 are SGHAT and FQNNGV. The CDR3 nucleotides read TGTGCCAGCAACCCGTTGGGGGTAATAGGCCATGAGCAGTTCTTC. Translating it yields CASNPLGVIGHEQFF.

This clonotype has at least ten counts. This chain joins TRBV7-2 and TRBJ2-3, with D unresolved. Germline lookup yields CDR1 SGHTA and CDR2 FQGNSA. V lost 0 bases to trimming and J lost 1 base, with 8 bases between them. The CDR3 totals 15 residues. CDR3 amino acids: CASSLALQGTDTQYF. CDR3 sequence (DNA): TGTGCCAGCAGCTTAGCTTTGCAAGGCACAGATACGCAGTATTTT.

This clonotype has ten or more counts. J is TRBJ2-7 and V is TRBV10-1; 8 nucleotides line up with TRBD2. The CDR3 consists of 15 residues. Germline V gives CDR1 WNHNN, CDR2 SYGVQD (reference sequence). J was trimmed by 5 bases and V by 3 bases; bases with no gene match: 9. The CDR3 DNA sequence: TGCGCCAGCAGTGAAACGGTCGGGAGGGCCAACGAGCAGTACTTC. It specifies CASSETVGRANEQYF.

CDR3 residues: CASSLGLAGGPYEQYF. In DNA form, the CDR3 reads TGTGCCAGCAGCCTAGGACTAGCGGGAGGTCCCTACGAGCAGTACTTC. The genes are TRBV5-4 and TRBJ2-7, with TRBD2 matching 14 bases. The V segment lost 4 bases and the J segment 2 bases; nucleotides outside the gene matches: 5. The germline V gene has CDR1 SGHNT and CDR2 YYREEE (reference sequence). There are 16 residues in the CDR3.

This clonotype showed up many times. The chain is built from TRBV2 and TRBJ2-7; D might be TRBD1 (6 bases). V lost 4 bases and J lost 3, with 16 bases in between. Per the germline V gene, CDR1 is SNHLY and CDR2 is FYNNEI. The CDR3 is made up of 15 amino acids. CDR3 protein: CASSVSGHQSYEQYF. DNA of the CDR3: TGTGCCAGCAGTGTTTCGGGACACCAAAGCTACGAGCAGTACTTC.

The table lists this clonotype with many counts. The genes are TRBV18 and TRBJ1-1; 9 bases fit TRBD1. The CDR3 spans 15 residues. The V gene's germline CDR1 is KGHSH and CDR2 LQKENI. The junction had 7 bases not matched to a gene; V was cut back by 3 bases and J by 5 bases. For the CDR3, the DNA is TGTGCCAGCTCACCGTCAGGGACAGGGCAAACTGAAGCTTTCTTT. Its translation: CASSPSGTGQTEAFF.

This clonotype was observed at least ten times. V usage is TRBV30 and J usage is TRBJ1-2; D gene unclear. Germline loops: CDR1 GTSNPN, CDR2 SVGIG (reference sequence). V was shortened by 0 bases and J by 2 bases, with 13 bases between the two germline ends. CDR3 size: 15 residues. This CDR3 is CAWSVLAEGNYGYTF. As DNA, the CDR3 is TGTGCCTGGAGTGTACTTGCCGAGGGAAACTATGGCTACACCTTC.

This clonotype came up many times. The CDR3 protein is CSAPPVGAEQFF. DNA for the CDR3: TGCAGTGCTCCGCCTGTGGGCGCTGAGCAGTTCTTC. The chain combines TRBV20-1 with TRBJ2-1; no reliable D call. Trimming removed 5 bases at V and 9 bases at J, with 14 bases between. Germline V gives CDR1 DFQATT, CDR2 SNEGSKA (reference sequence). The CDR3 extends over 12 amino acids.

This clonotype was counted ten times or more. V usage is TRBV11-2 and J usage is TRBJ2-7, with 7 positions matching TRBD2. Germline CDR1 is SGHAT and CDR2 is FQNNGV. This CDR3 has 16 amino acids. The V and J ends lost 1 base and 2 bases, in that order; junction bases with no gene match: 8. CDR3 sequence: CASSLVGLADTYEQYF. The CDR3 DNA reads as TGTGCCAGCAGCTTAGTCGGGCTAGCGGACACCTACGAGCAGTACTTC.

V gene TRBV5-1 combines with J gene TRBJ2-3, with D possibly TRBD1 on 5 matching bases. Trimming stripped 3 bases from V and 4 bases from J, with 15 bases between. Germline V gives CDR1 SGHRS, CDR2 YFSETQ. This CDR3 is 15 amino acids long. This chain's CDR3 is CASSSGPRAADTQYF. The CDR3 coding sequence is TGCGCCAGCAGCTCAGGACCCAGGGCGGCAGATACGCAGTATTTT. Looking up the rest from reference TRBV5-1 and TRBJ2-3 gives the full variable domain: KAGVTQTPRYLIKTRGQQVTLSCSPISGHRSVSWYQQTPGQGLQFLFEYFSETQRNKGNFPGRFSGRQFSNSRSEMNVSTLELGDSALYLCASSSGPRAADTQYFGPGTRLTVL.

Many counts were recorded for this clonotype. The chain is built from TRBV14 and TRBJ2-7, with D uncertain. CDR3 length equals 13 residues. Germline loops: CDR1 SGHDN, CDR2 FVKESK. V dropped 0 bases and J dropped 9 bases, with 12 bases sitting between them. The DNA of the CDR3 is TGTGCCAGCAGCCAAGAGATACATGGCAGGCAGTACTTC. Translating gives CASSQEIHGRQYF. The whole variable domain, filled in from reference TRBV14 and TRBJ2-7, reads EAGVTQFPSHSVIEKGQTVTLRCDPISGHDNLYWYRRVMGKEIKFLLHFVKESKQDESGMPNNRFLAERTGGTYSTLKVQPAELEDSGVYFCASSQEIHGRQYFGPGTRLTVT.

The chain couples TRBV20-1 to TRBJ2-1; 13 bases agree with TRBD2. Germline trimming cut 1 base from V and 5 bases from J; bases unmatched to any gene: 8. CDR3 size: 17 residues. Germline V gene data show CDR1 as DFQATT and CDR2 as SNEGSKA (reference sequence). The CDR3 loop is CSARVPTSGRANNEQFF. CDR3 DNA sequence: TGCAGTGCTAGAGTACCTACTAGCGGGAGGGCCAACAATGAGCAGTTCTTC.